This entry is about one T cell receptor (beta chain). Germline lookup yields CDR1 SGHTS and CDR2 YDEGEE. V was trimmed by 0 bases and J by 0 bases, leaving 10 bases between them. The length of the CDR3 is 16 residues. This sample is part of a study of blood T cell repertoires in COVID-19. The wider study: The origin of the acute and convalescent COVID-19 samples was the United States, Italy and Spain. Sample material is recorded as cDNA or gDNA derived from T cells, B-cell-depleted T cells, or PBMCs.

Authors' analysis steps: Amplification of reference gene primers was used by the study to estimate nucleated cell counts. The assay was immunoSEQ multiplex PCR, and TCRdb's table has in-frame clones only and misses some. V and J calls and clone size come straight from that table; D and trimming were deduced from the DNA. The sample carries about 200,000 clones, more than 75% recorded once. Adults between roughly 18 and 89 years of age took part from 20 to 25 US areas. The gene calls are TRBV5-8 and TRBJ1-5; D not certain. The clonotype was recovered from a woman aged 45-65 years with acute COVID-19. The sequencing sample was made of PBMCs or T cells enriched from blood (not recorded which). The CDR3 loop is CASSLGWEYSNQPQHF. CDR3 nucleotide sequence: TGTGCCAGCAGCTTGGGATGGGAGTATAGCAATCAGCCCCAGCATTTT.